This entry describes one T cell receptor beta chain. Germline V gene sequence: CDR1 SGDLS, CDR2 YYNGEE. This CDR3 is built from 14 residues. Deletions cut 2 bases from V and 8 bases from J, with 14 bases between. Drawn from each donor were ten milliliters of peripheral blood. This sample stems from a study of blood T cells in healthy people across ages. Combining a sample-barcoded 5' primer with a J-beta primer mix, a second PCR ran for roughly 7 to 11 cycles. Every cDNA molecule carried a tag from a template-switch adaptor bearing 12 random nucleotides. TCRdb re-derived calls from the 5' RACE reads in MiXCR, one entry per CDR3 protein. Found here are about a million distinct CDR3 sequences, under 40% of them singletons; the top ten hold around 13%.

J is TRBJ2-1 and V is TRBV9, with D possibly TRBD2 on 5 matching bases. The receptor was derived from a man aged 18-30 years in good health. Sequenced: blood. CDR3 loop: CASSVFGSQDEQFF. CDR3 sequence (DNA): TGTGCCAGCAGCGTCTTTGGGAGTCAGGATGAGCAGTTCTTC.